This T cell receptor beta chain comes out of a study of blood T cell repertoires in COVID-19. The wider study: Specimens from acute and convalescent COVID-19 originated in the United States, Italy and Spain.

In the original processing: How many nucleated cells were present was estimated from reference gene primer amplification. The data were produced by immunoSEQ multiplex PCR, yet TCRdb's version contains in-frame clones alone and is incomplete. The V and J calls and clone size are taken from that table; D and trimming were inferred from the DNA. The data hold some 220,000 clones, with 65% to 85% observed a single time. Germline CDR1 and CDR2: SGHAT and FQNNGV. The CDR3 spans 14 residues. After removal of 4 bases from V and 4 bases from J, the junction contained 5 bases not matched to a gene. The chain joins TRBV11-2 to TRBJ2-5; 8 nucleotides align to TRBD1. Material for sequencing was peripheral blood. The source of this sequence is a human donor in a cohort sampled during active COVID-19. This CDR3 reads CASSSQGAGETQYF. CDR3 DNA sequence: TGTGCCAGCAGCTCTCAGGGGGCAGGAGAGACCCAGTACTTC. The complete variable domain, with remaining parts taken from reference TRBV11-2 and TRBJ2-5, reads EAGVAQSPRYKIIEKRQSVAFWCNPISGHATLYWYQQILGQGPKLLIQFQNNGVVDDSQLPKDRFSAERLKGVDSTLKIQPAKLEDSAVYLCASSSQGAGETQYFGPGTRLLVL.